Listed below are T cell receptor beta chains from one sample, sequenced in a study of siplizumab effects on memory and regulatory T cells. Sequenced by immunoSEQ multiplex PCR; TCRdb stores in-frame clones only, minus some. The sample has 20,000 or so clones, about 45% seen once. Their target antigens are unknown. Sequenced: CFSE-low (dividing) CD4+ T cells sorted from an allogeneic mixed lymphocyte reaction. The receptors were sampled from a human donor in good health; the cells came from an allogeneic mixed lymphocyte reaction. Some clones in this sample may be carry-over from other donors' samples. Both conserved end residues are trimmed from each CDR3.

TRBV7-9	TRBJ2-5	ASSLVSGETQY
TRBV5-1	TRBJ2-3	ASREIGTDTQY
TRBV5-8	TRBJ2-7	ASSFLEQY
TRBV6-5	TRBJ2-1	ASSYTRGVGHNEQF
TRBV5-4	TRBJ2-3	ASSLAAFSRRY
TRBV10-3	TRBJ2-7	AISVLQRGEQY
TRBV9	TRBJ1-1	ASSKTHLNTEAF
TRBV5-1	TRBJ1-6	ASSLFGLVNNSPLH
TRBV6-6	TRBJ2-7	ASSYSSVSDEQY
TRBV6-5	TRBJ2-5	ASSLGVWETQY
TRBV7-2	TRBJ1-1	ASSLLWNTEAF
TRBV27	TRBJ1-6	ASSLLTNSPLH
TRBV19	TRBJ1-5	ASSISGTNQPQH